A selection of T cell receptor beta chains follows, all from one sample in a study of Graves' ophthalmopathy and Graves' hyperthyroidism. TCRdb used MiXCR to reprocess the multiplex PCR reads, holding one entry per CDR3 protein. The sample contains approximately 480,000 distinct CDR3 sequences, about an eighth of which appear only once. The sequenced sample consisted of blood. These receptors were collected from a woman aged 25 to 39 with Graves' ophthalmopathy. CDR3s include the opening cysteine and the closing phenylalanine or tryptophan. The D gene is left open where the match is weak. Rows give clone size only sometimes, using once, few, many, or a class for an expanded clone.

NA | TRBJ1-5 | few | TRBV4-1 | TGCGCCAGCAGCCAAGATCAGCCGGGGGGTCAGCCCCAGCATTTT | CASSQDQPGGQPQHF
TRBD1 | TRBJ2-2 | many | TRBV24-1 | TGTGCCACCGCGACAGGGGCCGACACCGGGGAGCTGTTTTTT | CATATGADTGELFF
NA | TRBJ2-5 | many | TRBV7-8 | TGTGCCAGCAGCCTAGCTGCGACGTCGGAGACCCAGTACTTC | CASSLAATSETQYF
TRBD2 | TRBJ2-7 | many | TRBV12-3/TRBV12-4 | TGTGCCAGCAGTGGGACTAGCCCCGAGCAGTACTTC | CASSGTSPEQYF
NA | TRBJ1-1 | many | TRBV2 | TGTGCCAGCAGTGACCTGGGACTCGGAGGGAACACTGAAGCTTTCTTT | CASSDLGLGGNTEAFF
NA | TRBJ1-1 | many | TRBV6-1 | TGTGCCAGCAGGACAGGTGAAGCTTTCTTT | CASRTGEAFF
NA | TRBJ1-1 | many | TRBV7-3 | TGTGCCAGCAGCTCGTCCCGGGACACAAACACTGAAGCTTTCTTT | CASSSSRDTNTEAFF
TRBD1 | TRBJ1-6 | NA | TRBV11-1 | TGTGCCAGCAGCTTAGATTTCGTGGCAGGGGGTTACTCACCCCTCCACTTT | CASSLDFVAGGYSPLHF
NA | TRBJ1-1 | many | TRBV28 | TGTGCCAGCAGTTTCCACGACTGGGCCTTGAACACTGAAGCTTTCTTT | CASSFHDWALNTEAFF
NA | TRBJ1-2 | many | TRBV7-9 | TGTGCCAGCAGCTTAGGCAGGGACTATGGCTACACCTTC | CASSLGRDYGYTF
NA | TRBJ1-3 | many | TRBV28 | TGTGCCAGCAGTTTCGGGACCCGCCTGAGGTTT | CASSFGTRLRF
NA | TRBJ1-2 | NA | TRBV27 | TGTGCCAGCAGTCCACTCGGGGGGATCATCCCCCCGCTTAACTATGGCTACACCTTC | CASSPLGGIIPPLNYGYTF
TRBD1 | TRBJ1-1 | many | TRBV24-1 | TGTGCCACCAGTGGACAGGGGGGCACTGAAGCTTTCTTT | CATSGQGGTEAFF
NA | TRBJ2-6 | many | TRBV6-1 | TGTGCCAGCAGTGAGGGTACATTCTCTGGGGCCAACGTCCTGACTTTC | CASSEGTFSGANVLTF
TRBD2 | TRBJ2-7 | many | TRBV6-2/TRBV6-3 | TGTGCCAGCTCACTAGCGGGAGCAGTATCGAACGAGCAGTACTTC | CASSLAGAVSNEQYF
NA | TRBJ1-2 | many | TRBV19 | TGTGCCAGTAGTATCGGGGCGGCGGAACCGAACTATGGCTACACCTTC | CASSIGAAEPNYGYTF
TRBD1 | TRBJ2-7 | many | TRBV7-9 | TGTGCCAGCAGCTTAGGACAAGGGACAGGGGCAGGATACGAGCAGTACTTC | CASSLGQGTGAGYEQYF
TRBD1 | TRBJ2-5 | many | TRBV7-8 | TGTGCCAGCAGAAAAGGGACAGGGAGTGAGACCCAGTACTTC | CASRKGTGSETQYF
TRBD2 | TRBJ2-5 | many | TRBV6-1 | TGTGCCAGCAAAGCGGGAGGAGGGGAGACCCAGTACTTC | CASKAGGGETQYF
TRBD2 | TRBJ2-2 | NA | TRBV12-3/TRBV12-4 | TGTGCCAGCAGTTTCCCGGGACTAGCGGGGGGGCCGGTCACCGGGGAGCTGTTTTTT | CASSFPGLAGGPVTGELFF
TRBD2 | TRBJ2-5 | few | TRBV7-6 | TGTGCCAGCAGCAAGAGACAGCGGGGGGGCGTCTGGGAGACCCAGTACTTC | CASSKRQRGGVWETQYF
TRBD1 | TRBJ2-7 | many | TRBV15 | TGTGCCACCAGCAGAGCCACTAACAACAGGGGAATCTACGAGCAGTACTTC | CATSRATNNRGIYEQYF
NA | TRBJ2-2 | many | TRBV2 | TGTGCCAGCAGTTATGGGGTGGCGAGCGGGGAGCTGTTTTTT | CASSYGVASGELFF
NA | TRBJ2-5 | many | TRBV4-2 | TGTGCCAGCAGCCAAGAATGGGACTGGAGCGAGACCCAGTACTTC | CASSQEWDWSETQYF
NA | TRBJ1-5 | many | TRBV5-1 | TGCGCCAGCAGCACCGAACAGGAGAATAATCAGCCCCAGCATTTT | CASSTEQENNQPQHF
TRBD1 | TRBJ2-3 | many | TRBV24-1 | TGTGCCACCAGTGATTCGCTAGAGGACAGGGAGAGGGGCACAGATACGCAGTATTTT | CATSDSLEDRERGTDTQYF
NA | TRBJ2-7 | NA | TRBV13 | TGTGCCAGCAGCTTATCTTTAGTGACAGATCCTTCCTACGAGCAGTACTTC | CASSLSLVTDPSYEQYF
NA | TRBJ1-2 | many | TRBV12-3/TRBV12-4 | TGTGCCAGCAGTCTAGGGAATAACTATGGCTACACCTTC | CASSLGNNYGYTF
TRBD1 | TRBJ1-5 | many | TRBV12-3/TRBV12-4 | TGTGCCAGCAGTTTAGGGGACAGGGGGCGTATTCGAAGCAATCAGCCCCAGCATTTT | CASSLGDRGRIRSNQPQHF
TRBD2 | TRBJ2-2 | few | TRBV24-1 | TGTGCCACCAGTGATTTAAAGGGACTAGCGGGAGTGTTGAACACCGGGGAGCTGTTTTTT | CATSDLKGLAGVLNTGELFF
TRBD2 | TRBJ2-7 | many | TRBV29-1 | TGCAGCGTTGAAGGAGGTAGCGGGGGGGTCGGGGAGCAGTACTTC | CSVEGGSGGVGEQYF
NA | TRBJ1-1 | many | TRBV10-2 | TGCGCCAGCAGTGACCCCCAGGGTCGGGGCACTGAAGCTTTCTTT | CASSDPQGRGTEAFF
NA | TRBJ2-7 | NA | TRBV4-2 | TGTGCCAGCCACCAGGGGGCTAGCGGGGCCCTTTACGAGCAGTACTTC | CASHQGASGALYEQYF
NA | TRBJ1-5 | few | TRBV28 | TGTGCCAGCAGTCCCGGGGGGGGGCAGGTTCAGCCCCAGCATTTT | CASSPGGGQVQPQHF
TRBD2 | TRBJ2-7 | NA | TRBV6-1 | TGTGCCAGCACCTTCCCTCTGGCGGGAGGTTCCTACGAGCAGTACTTC | CASTFPLAGGSYEQYF
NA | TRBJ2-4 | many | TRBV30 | TGTGCCTGGAGTGGACAAGGGAAAAACATTCAGTACTTC | CAWSGQGKNIQYF
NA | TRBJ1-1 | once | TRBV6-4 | TGTGCCAGCACCAAAGACCCTTACGGCACTGAAGCTTTCTTT | CASTKDPYGTEAFF
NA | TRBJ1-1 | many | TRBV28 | TGTGCCAGCATCAGATTGGGGAACACTGAAGCTTTCTTT | CASIRLGNTEAFF
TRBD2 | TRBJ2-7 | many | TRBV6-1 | TGTGCCAGCAGGGGAGCGGGAGTAAATGAGCAGTACTTC | CASRGAGVNEQYF
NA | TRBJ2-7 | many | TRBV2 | TGTGCCAGCTCAGAGAGTCAGGCCTACGAGCAGTACTTC | CASSESQAYEQYF
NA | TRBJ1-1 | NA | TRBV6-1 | TGTGCCAGCAGAGTTCGACTAGGGGACACTGAAGCTTTCTTT | CASRVRLGDTEAFF
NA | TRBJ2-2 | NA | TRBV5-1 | TGCGCCAGCAGCGGTACGGAGGGTTGGGAGCTGTTTTTT | CASSGTEGWELFF
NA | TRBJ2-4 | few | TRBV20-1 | TGCAGTGCTGCACTACAGGGGACGGGAGTCATTCAGTACTTC | CSAALQGTGVIQYF
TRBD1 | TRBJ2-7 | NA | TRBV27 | TGTGCCAGCAGTTTTTTCGGACAGGGGCCATACGAGCAGTACTTC | CASSFFGQGPYEQYF
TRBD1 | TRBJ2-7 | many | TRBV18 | TGTGCCAGCTCACGGGGACAGGGGGTCTACGAGCAGTACTTC | CASSRGQGVYEQYF
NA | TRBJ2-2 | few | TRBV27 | TGTGCCAGCCTTACCCGCTGGGGACCCAACACCGGGGAGCTGTTTTTT | CASLTRWGPNTGELFF
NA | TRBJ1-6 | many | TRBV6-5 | TGTGCCAGCAGTTACTCCGGGGGACCAAATTCACCCCTCCACTTT | CASSYSGGPNSPLHF
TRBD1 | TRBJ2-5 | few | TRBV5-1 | TGCGCCAGCAGCCCGGCCTCCAGACAGGGATACGAACAAGAGACCCAGTACTTC | CASSPASRQGYEQETQYF
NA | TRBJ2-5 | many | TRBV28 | TGTGCCAGCAGTTTCGAGGGGACCCAGTACTTC | CASSFEGTQYF
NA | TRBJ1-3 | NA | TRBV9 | TGTGCCAGCAGCGTAGGGATAGAACCCTCTGGAAACACCATATATTTT | CASSVGIEPSGNTIYF
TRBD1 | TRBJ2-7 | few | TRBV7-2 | TGTGCCAGCAGCACACGACAGGGGAACGAGCAGTACTTC | CASSTRQGNEQYF
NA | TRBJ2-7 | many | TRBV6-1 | TGTGCCAGCAGTCCCCCGGGCGGGGAATACGAGCAGTACTTC | CASSPPGGEYEQYF
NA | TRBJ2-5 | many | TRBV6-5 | TGTGCCAGCGCTCGGTTTAACCAAGAGACCCAGTACTTC | CASARFNQETQYF
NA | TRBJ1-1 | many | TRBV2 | TGTGCCAGCAGTGAGCGACTCTTGGACAACACTGAAGCTTTCTTT | CASSERLLDNTEAFF